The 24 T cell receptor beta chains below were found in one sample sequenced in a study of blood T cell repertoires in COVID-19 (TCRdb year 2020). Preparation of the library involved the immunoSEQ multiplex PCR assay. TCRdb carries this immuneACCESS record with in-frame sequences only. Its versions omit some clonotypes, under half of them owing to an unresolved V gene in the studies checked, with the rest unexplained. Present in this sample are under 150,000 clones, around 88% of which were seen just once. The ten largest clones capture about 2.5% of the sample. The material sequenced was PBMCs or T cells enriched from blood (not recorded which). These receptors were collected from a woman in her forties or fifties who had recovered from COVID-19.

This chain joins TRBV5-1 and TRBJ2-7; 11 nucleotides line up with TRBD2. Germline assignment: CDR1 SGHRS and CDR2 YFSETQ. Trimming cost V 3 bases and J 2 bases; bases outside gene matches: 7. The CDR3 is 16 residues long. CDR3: CASSSEPSGGPYEQYF. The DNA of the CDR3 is TGCGCCAGCAGCTCCGAACCTAGCGGGGGGCCCTACGAGCAGTACTTC.

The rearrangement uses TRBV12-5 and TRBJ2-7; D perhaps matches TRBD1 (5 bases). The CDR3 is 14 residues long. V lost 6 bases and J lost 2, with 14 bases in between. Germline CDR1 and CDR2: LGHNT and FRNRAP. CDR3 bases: TGTGCTAGTGGCCTGGGGCTGAACCCCTACGAGCAGTACTTC. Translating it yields CASGLGLNPYEQYF.

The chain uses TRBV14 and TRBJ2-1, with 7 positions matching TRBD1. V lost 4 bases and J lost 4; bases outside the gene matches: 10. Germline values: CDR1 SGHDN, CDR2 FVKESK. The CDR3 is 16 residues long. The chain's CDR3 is CASSLPGTEFYNEQFF. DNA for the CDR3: TGTGCCAGCAGCCTCCCCGGGACAGAATTTTACAATGAGCAGTTCTTC. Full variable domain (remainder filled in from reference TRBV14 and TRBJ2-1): EAGVTQFPSHSVIEKGQTVTLRCDPISGHDNLYWYRRVMGKEIKFLLHFVKESKQDESGMPNNRFLAERTGGTYSTLKVQPAELEDSGVYFCASSLPGTEFYNEQFFGPGTRLTVL.

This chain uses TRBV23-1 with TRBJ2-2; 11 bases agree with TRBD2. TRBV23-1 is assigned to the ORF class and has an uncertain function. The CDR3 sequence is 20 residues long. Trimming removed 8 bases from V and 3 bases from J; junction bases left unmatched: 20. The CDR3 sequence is CASSPRGWNSGGAYTGELFF. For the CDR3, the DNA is TGCGCCAGCTCCCCCCGGGGATGGAATAGCGGGGGGGCTTACACCGGGGAGCTGTTTTTT.

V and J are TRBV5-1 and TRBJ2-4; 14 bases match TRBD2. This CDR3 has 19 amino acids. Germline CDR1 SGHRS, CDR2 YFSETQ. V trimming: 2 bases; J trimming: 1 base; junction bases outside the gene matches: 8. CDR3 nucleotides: TGCGCCAGCAGCTTCAATCCGGGACTAGCGGGGGCGGCCAAAAACATTCAGTACTTC. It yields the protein CASSFNPGLAGAAKNIQYF.

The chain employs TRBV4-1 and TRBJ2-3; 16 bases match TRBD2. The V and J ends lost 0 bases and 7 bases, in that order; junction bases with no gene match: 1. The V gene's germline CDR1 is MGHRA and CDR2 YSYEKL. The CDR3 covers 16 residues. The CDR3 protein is CASSQEGLAGGNTQYF. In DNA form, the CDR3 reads TGCGCCAGCAGCCAAGAGGGACTAGCGGGGGGGAATACGCAGTATTTT.

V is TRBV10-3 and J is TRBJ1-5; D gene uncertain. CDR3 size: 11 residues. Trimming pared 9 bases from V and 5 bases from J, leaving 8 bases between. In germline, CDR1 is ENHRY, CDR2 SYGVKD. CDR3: CAINNDQPQHF. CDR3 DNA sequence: TGTGCCATTAACAACGATCAGCCCCAGCATTTT.

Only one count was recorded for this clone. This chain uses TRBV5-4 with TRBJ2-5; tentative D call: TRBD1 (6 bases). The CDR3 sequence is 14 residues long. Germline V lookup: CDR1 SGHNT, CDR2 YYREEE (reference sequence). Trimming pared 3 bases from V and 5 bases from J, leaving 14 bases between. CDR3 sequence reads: CASSYSQGTETQYF. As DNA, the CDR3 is TGTGCCAGCAGCTACTCACAGGGTACGGAGACCCAGTACTTC. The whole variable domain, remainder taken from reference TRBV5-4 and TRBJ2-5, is ETGVTQSPTHLIKTRGQQVTLRCSSQSGHNTVSWYQQALGQGPQFIFQYYREEENGRGNFPPRFSGLQFPNYSSELNVNALELDDSALYLCASSYSQGTETQYFGPGTRLLVL.

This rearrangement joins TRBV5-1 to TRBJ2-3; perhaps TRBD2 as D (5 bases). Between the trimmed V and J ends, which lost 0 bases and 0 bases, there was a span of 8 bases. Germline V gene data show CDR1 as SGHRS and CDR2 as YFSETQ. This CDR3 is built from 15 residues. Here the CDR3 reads CASSLAGESTDTQYF. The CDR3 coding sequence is TGCGCCAGCAGCTTGGCCGGGGAGAGCACAGATACGCAGTATTTT.

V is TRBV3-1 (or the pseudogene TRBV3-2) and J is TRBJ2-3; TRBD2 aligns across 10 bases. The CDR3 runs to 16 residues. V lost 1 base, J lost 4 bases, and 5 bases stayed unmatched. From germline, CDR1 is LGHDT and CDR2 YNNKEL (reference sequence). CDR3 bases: TGTGCCAGCAGCCAAGGTCTAGCGGGAGCTGCAGATACGCAGTATTTT. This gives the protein CASSQGLAGAADTQYF.

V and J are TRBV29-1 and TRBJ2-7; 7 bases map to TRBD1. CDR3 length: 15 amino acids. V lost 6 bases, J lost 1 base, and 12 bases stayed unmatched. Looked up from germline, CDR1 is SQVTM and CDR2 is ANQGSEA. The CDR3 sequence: CSVLTYRGASYEQYF. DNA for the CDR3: TGCAGCGTCCTTACCTACAGGGGTGCGTCCTACGAGCAGTACTTC.

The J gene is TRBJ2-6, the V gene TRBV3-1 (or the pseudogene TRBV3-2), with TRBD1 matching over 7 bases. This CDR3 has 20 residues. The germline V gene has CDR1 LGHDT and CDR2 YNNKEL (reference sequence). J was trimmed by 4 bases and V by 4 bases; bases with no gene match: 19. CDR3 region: CASSPIYLRDREGGANVLTF. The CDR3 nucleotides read TGTGCCAGCAGCCCCATATACCTCCGAGACAGGGAAGGGGGGGCCAACGTCCTGACTTTC.

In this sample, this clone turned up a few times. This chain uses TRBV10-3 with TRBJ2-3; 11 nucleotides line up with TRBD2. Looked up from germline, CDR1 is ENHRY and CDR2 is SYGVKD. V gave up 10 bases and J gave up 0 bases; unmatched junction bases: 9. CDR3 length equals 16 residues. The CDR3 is CATGTSGSTSTDTQYF. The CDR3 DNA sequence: TGTGCCACCGGGACTAGCGGATCTACTAGCACAGATACGCAGTATTTT.

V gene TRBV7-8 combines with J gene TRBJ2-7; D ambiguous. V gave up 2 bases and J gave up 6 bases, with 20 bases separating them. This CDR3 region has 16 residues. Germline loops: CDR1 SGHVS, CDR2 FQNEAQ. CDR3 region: CASSLWSADLFGEQYF. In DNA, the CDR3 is TGTGCCAGCAGCTTATGGTCTGCGGATTTATTTGGCGAGCAGTACTTC.

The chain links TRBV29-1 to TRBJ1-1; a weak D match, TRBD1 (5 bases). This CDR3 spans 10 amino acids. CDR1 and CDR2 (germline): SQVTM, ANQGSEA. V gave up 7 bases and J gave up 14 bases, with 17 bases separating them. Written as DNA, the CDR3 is TGCAGCGCACGACTTACAGGTTTCTTCTTT. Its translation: CSARLTGFFF.

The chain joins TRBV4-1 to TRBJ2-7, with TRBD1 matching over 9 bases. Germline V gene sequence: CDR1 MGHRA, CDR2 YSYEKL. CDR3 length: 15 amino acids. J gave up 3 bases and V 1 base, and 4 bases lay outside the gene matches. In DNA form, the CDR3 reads TGCGCCAGCAGCCAAGTAACAGGGGGCATCTACGAGCAGTACTTC. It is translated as CASSQVTGGIYEQYF.

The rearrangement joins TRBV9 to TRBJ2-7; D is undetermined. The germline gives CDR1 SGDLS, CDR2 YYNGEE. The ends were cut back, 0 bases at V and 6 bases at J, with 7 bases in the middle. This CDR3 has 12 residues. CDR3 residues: CASSVVAGEQYF. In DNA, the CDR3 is TGTGCCAGCAGCGTAGTGGCAGGCGAGCAGTACTTC.

This chain's CDR3 is CASSPPGQGYYEQYF. CDR3 sequence (DNA): TGTGCCAGCAGCCCACCGGGACAGGGGTACTACGAGCAGTACTTC. The chain couples TRBV13 to TRBJ2-7; TRBD1 matches 10 bases. This CDR3 has 15 residues. V shed 5 bases and J 3 bases; nucleotides not matched to a gene: 7. Germline CDR1 reads PRHDT; CDR2 reads FYEKMQ (reference sequence).

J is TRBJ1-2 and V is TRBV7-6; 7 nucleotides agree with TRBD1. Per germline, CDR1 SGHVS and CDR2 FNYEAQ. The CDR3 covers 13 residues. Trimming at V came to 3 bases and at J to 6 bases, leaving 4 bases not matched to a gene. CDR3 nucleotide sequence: TGTGCCAGCAGCTTGGGCCAGGGGGATGGCTACACCTTC. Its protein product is CASSLGQGDGYTF.

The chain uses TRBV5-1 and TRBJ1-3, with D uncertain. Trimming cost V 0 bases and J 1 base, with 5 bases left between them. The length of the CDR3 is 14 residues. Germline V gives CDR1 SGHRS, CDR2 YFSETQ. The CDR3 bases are TGCGCCAGCAGCTTGGCGGAGTCTGGAAACACCATATATTTT. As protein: CASSLAESGNTIYF.

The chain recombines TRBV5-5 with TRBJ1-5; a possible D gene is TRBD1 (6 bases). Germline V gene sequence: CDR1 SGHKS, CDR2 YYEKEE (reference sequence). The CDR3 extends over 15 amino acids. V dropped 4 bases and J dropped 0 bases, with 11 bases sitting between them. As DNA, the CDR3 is TGTGCCAGCAGCCACCGGACAGATAGCAATCAGCCCCAGCATTTT. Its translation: CASSHRTDSNQPQHF.

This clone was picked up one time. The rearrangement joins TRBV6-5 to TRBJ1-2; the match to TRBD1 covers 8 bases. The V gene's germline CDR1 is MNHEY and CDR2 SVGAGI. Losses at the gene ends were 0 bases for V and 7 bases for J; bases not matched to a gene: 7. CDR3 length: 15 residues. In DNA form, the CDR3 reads TGTGCCAGCAGTTACTCGGCCCAGGGGGCGGCTGGCTACACCTTC. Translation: CASSYSAQGAAGYTF.

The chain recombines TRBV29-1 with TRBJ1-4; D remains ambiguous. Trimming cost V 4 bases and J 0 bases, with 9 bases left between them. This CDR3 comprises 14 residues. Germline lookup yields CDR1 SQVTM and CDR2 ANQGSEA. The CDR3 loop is CSVVPGTTNEKLFF. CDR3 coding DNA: TGCAGCGTTGTACCCGGTACAACTAATGAAAAACTGTTTTTT. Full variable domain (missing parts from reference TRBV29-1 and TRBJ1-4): SAVISQKPSRDICQRGTSLTIQCQVDSQVTMMFWYRQQPGQSLTLIATANQGSEATYESGFVIDKFPISRPNLTFSTLTVSNMSPEDSSIYLCSVVPGTTNEKLFFGSGTQLSVL.

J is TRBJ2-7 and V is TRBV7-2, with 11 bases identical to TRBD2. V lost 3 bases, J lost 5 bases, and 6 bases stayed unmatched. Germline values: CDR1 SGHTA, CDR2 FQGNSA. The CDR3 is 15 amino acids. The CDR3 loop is CASSFYLAGGNEQYF. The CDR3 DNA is TGTGCCAGCAGCTTTTATCTAGCGGGGGGAAACGAGCAGTACTTC.